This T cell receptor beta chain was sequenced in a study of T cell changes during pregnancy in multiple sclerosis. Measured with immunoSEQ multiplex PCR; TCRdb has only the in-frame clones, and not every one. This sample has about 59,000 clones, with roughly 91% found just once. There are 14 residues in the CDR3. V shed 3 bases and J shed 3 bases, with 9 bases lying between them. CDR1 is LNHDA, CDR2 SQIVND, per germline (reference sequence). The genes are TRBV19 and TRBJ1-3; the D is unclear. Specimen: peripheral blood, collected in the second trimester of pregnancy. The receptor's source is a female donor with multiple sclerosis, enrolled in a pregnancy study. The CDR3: CASSIVASGNTIYF. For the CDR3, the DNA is TGTGCCAGTAGTATCGTTGCCAGTGGAAACACCATATATTTT.